This is a list of T cell receptor beta chains from one sample in a study of T cell responses to AZD1222 COVID-19 vaccine. Using immunoSEQ multiplex PCR, the repertoire was profiled, and TCRdb retains in-frame clones only, with some absent. The repertoire includes 120,000 or so clones, about 88% of them detected once, and about 27% sits in the top ten. Sequencing was performed on peripheral blood, taken on day 0 of AZD1222 vaccination. Receptor source: an adult in good health. Each CDR3 is given with its conserved first and last residue. Fields, in order: V gene, D gene, J gene, clone size, CDR3 DNA, CDR3 protein. A D gene is named only where the DNA matches it firmly. Clone size appears in some rows only: once, few, many, or a class for an expanded clone.

TRBV25-1	TRBD2	TRBJ2-5	NA	TGTGCCAGCAGTGATGGACTAGAAGAGACCCAGTACTTC	CASSDGLEETQYF
TRBV3-1/TRBV3-2	TRBD2	TRBJ2-7	NA	TGTGCCAGCAGCCCGCTAGCGGGGGGCCGGACGGAGCAGTACTTC	CASSPLAGGRTEQYF
TRBV6-5	NA	TRBJ2-7	NA	TGTGCCAGCATTTTTAACTACGAGCAGTACTTC	CASIFNYEQYF
TRBV3-1/TRBV3-2	TRBD1	TRBJ2-2	NA	TGTGCCAGCATCCAACGGGGCCAGGGGGCCGGGGAGCTGTTTTTT	CASIQRGQGAGELFF
TRBV6-6	NA	TRBJ2-1	once	TGTGCCAGCAGCAGGGGGGGGAATGAGCAGTTCTTC	CASSRGGNEQFF
TRBV3-1/TRBV3-2	NA	TRBJ2-3	NA	TGTGCCAGCAGCTCACAGGGTGGGGGCACAGATACGCAGTATTTT	CASSSQGGGTDTQYF
TRBV2	TRBD1	TRBJ2-7	NA	TGTGCCAGCAACTGGGACAGGGGGGACGAGCAGTACTTC	CASNWDRGDEQYF
TRBV9	NA	TRBJ1-1	NA	TGTGCCAGCAGCTCGGGGGATAGCAGAACAGAAGCTTTCTTT	CASSSGDSRTEAFF
TRBV18	TRBD1	TRBJ1-1	NA	TGTGCCAGCTCACAGGGACAGAACGAGGCTTTCTTT	CASSQGQNEAFF
TRBV5-1	NA	TRBJ1-6	once	TGCGCCAGCAGCTTGGTTCAGGGTGAAAATTCACCCCTCCACTTT	CASSLVQGENSPLHF
TRBV19	NA	TRBJ2-5	few	TGTGCCAGTAGTATTTTTGACAGCAACCAAGAGACCCAGTACTTC	CASSIFDSNQETQYF
TRBV9	TRBD1	TRBJ2-1	once	TGTGCCAGCAGCAAGGGACAGGCGAACTACAATGAGCAGTTCTTC	CASSKGQANYNEQFF
TRBV3-1/TRBV3-2	TRBD2	TRBJ2-7	NA	TGTGCCAGCAGCTTGGGGGCTAGCGGGATACACGAGCAGTACTTC	CASSLGASGIHEQYF
TRBV7-8	NA	TRBJ1-5	NA	TGTGCCAGCAGCTTTTCTGGAGTGCATCAGCCCCAGCATTTT	CASSFSGVHQPQHF
TRBV15	TRBD1	TRBJ1-2	NA	TGTGCCACCAGCAGGGCCCAGGGGGCTAGGGATGGCTACACCTTC	CATSRAQGARDGYTF
TRBV7-2	TRBD1	TRBJ2-5	NA	TGTGCCAGCAGCATCGACAGGGTAGAGACCCAGTACTTC	CASSIDRVETQYF
TRBV7-9	NA	TRBJ1-1	NA	TGTGCCAGCAGGCCTCCTGATCCGGCGCGCACTGAAGCTTTCTTT	CASRPPDPARTEAFF
TRBV12-3/TRBV12-4	NA	TRBJ1-2	NA	TGTGCCAGCAGCCGTAGGACGGATTATGGCTACACCTTC	CASSRRTDYGYTF
TRBV7-2	NA	TRBJ1-6	NA	TGTGCCAACGCCCTCAGGGGCAGTTGGAATTCACCCCTCCACTTT	CANALRGSWNSPLHF
TRBV4-1	NA	TRBJ1-2	NA	TGCGCCAGCAGCCAAGATTTGGAGGGCCACTATGGCTACACCTTC	CASSQDLEGHYGYTF
TRBV30	NA	TRBJ1-2	NA	TGTGCCTGGAGCCCCCCGACGGGGTATGGCTACACCTTC	CAWSPPTGYGYTF
TRBV9	NA	TRBJ1-5	NA	TGTGCCAGCAGCCCCCGCGGCGGCCAGCCCCAGCATTTT	CASSPRGGQPQHF
TRBV5-8	NA	TRBJ2-6	NA	TGTGCCAGCAGCACCAGCTTAGTCTACTCTGGGGCCAACGTCCTGACTTTC	CASSTSLVYSGANVLTF
TRBV27	NA	TRBJ2-2	NA	TGTGCCAGCAGTTTTGTGGGGGCAGCGAACACCGGGGAGCTGTTTTTT	CASSFVGAANTGELFF
TRBV9	NA	TRBJ2-2	few	TGTGCCAGCAGCCTAGGGGTGGGCCCGGCCGGGGAGCTGTTTTTT	CASSLGVGPAGELFF
TRBV2	NA	TRBJ2-1	NA	TGTGCCAGCAGTGAGTGGTCTAGCTCCAATGAGCAGTTCTTC	CASSEWSSSNEQFF
TRBV4-1	NA	TRBJ1-1	NA	TGCGCCAGCAGCCAAGGGGGGGGCGGCACTGAAGCTTTCTTT	CASSQGGGGTEAFF
TRBV5-5	TRBD1	TRBJ1-2	NA	TGTGCCAGCAGCACTGGGACAGACCTGCGCCAGGTGGATCGCACCTTC	CASSTGTDLRQVDRTF
TRBV5-5	NA	TRBJ1-2	NA	TGTGCCAGCAGCCAGGATGGCCAGGGCGGAGGCTACACCTTC	CASSQDGQGGGYTF
TRBV6-5	NA	TRBJ1-3	NA	TGTGCCAGCCAGAGCTTCTCTGGAAACACCATATATTTT	CASQSFSGNTIYF
TRBV5-1	NA	TRBJ1-3	NA	TGCGCCAGCAGCTTGAGTGCGCAGTCTGGAAACACCATATATTTT	CASSLSAQSGNTIYF
TRBV14	NA	TRBJ1-1	few	TGTGCCAGCAGCCCCCTAGCGGGATATGAAGCTTTCTTT	CASSPLAGYEAFF
TRBV6-5	TRBD1	TRBJ2-5	NA	TGTGCCAGCAGTTACTCCCCGGGACAGCACCAAGAGACCCAGTACTTC	CASSYSPGQHQETQYF
TRBV4-2	TRBD2	TRBJ2-3	NA	TGTGCCAGCAGCCTGGGGACTAGCGGGGGAAGCACAGATACGCAGTATTTT	CASSLGTSGGSTDTQYF
TRBV9	NA	TRBJ1-1	NA	TGTGCCAGCAGCGTAGGGGTGGGGAACACTGAAGCTTTCTTT	CASSVGVGNTEAFF
TRBV2	NA	TRBJ1-1	NA	TGTGCCAGCAGTTGGGGGACCTCTCCGAACACTGAAGCTTTCTTT	CASSWGTSPNTEAFF
TRBV5-6	NA	TRBJ1-1	NA	TGTGCCAGCCAGGGAAGGACTGAAGCTTTCTTT	CASQGRTEAFF
TRBV3-1/TRBV3-2	TRBD2	TRBJ2-3	NA	TGTGCCAGCAGCCAAGTTCCAGTACGGGGGGACACAGATACGCAGTATTTT	CASSQVPVRGDTDTQYF
TRBV18	TRBD2	TRBJ2-2	NA	TGTGCCAGCTCACCATTCGGGGGGACCTACACCGGGGAGCTGTTTTTT	CASSPFGGTYTGELFF
TRBV24-1	NA	TRBJ1-3	NA	TGTGCCACCAGTGATCCGGCCCTGAACAGCGACGAAAGTGGAAACACCATATATTTT	CATSDPALNSDESGNTIYF
TRBV18	NA	TRBJ2-7	NA	TGTGCCAGCTCACTCGGGGGCGCCGGGACGGTCTACGAGCAGTACTTC	CASSLGGAGTVYEQYF
TRBV12-3/TRBV12-4	NA	TRBJ1-3	NA	TGTGCCAGCAGTTTGGGGTACACCATATATTTT	CASSLGYTIYF
TRBV6-2/TRBV6-3	NA	TRBJ2-7	few	TGTGCCAGCAGTTACTCGGGGTCCTACGAGCAGTACTTC	CASSYSGSYEQYF
TRBV19	TRBD1	TRBJ1-2	NA	TGTGCCAGTAGTACGTCGGGGACAGCCCTAAGGCCCTATGGCTACACCTTC	CASSTSGTALRPYGYTF
TRBV6-2/TRBV6-3	TRBD1	TRBJ1-5	NA	TGTGCCAGCAGTTACGTCGACAGGGAGGGAGAAGGGGCCCAGCATTTT	CASSYVDREGEGAQHF
TRBV27	TRBD1	TRBJ2-5	NA	TGTGCCAGCAGTCGTGGTGGGACAGGGGTTGAGACCCAGTACTTC	CASSRGGTGVETQYF
TRBV15	NA	TRBJ1-1	NA	TGTGCCACCAGCAGAGAGGCAGGGGCTAAAATTGAAGAAGCTTTCTTT	CATSREAGAKIEEAFF
TRBV7-9	NA	TRBJ1-5	NA	TGTGCCAGCAGCTTAAGTCGAGGGCAAGGCAATCAGCCCCAGCATTTT	CASSLSRGQGNQPQHF
TRBV6-5	TRBD1	TRBJ1-4	NA	TGTGCCAGCAGTTCGGACAGGGGTGCAACTAATGAAAAACTGTTTTTT	CASSSDRGATNEKLFF
TRBV2	NA	TRBJ2-3	NA	TGTGCCAGCTCGTGGAGCGAGAGTAGCACAGATACGCAGTATTTT	CASSWSESSTDTQYF
TRBV29-1	NA	TRBJ1-2	NA	TGCAGCGTAGCGACACAGGGTGATTATGGCTACACCTTC	CSVATQGDYGYTF
TRBV9	NA	TRBJ2-7	NA	TGTGCCAGCAGCGTAGTACCTACCACCTACGAGCAGTACTTC	CASSVVPTTYEQYF
TRBV6-5	NA	TRBJ2-1	NA	TGTGCCAGCAGTTACGAGGAGAGGTCCTACAATGAGCAGTTCTTC	CASSYEERSYNEQFF
TRBV5-6	NA	TRBJ1-3	NA	TGTGCCAGCACTGCGTTGCCGGTCCCACCGGGAAACACCATATATTTT	CASTALPVPPGNTIYF
TRBV18	TRBD2	TRBJ2-1	NA	TGTGCCAGCTCGCCTAGCGGGGGGGCTGGTAATGAGCAGTTCTTC	CASSPSGGAGNEQFF
TRBV6-2/TRBV6-3	NA	TRBJ2-2	NA	TGTGCCAGCAGCCGTTGGGAATCCGGGGAGCTGTTTTTT	CASSRWESGELFF